This TCR beta chain was documented in a study of identical twins (dated by TCRdb to 2016 to 2018). A note on the overall study: To test whether fetal clonotypes persist, this study deep-sequenced TCR alpha and beta repertoires from monozygotic twins, from unrelated adults of various ages, and from cord blood. Replicate twin experiments were performed at different times using different library preparation protocols to rule out contamination. What the research found in general, with its limitations: Compared with coincidental sharing between unrelated individuals, out-of-frame TCR alpha sequences shared between twins had an excess of sequences with low generation probability. The excess sharing between twins in beta out-of-frame sequences was weaker because fewer shared sequences reduced the signal-to-noise ratio. Because the same donors could not be followed over many years, conclusions were based on cross-sectional statistical analysis. Zero-insertion analyses could be partly confounded by invariant T cells such as MAIT and iNKT, though diverse VJ usage argued against such confounding for most clonotypes. Recombination models systematically underestimated out-of-frame TCR alpha sharing in monozygotic twins but agreed with sharing between unrelated individuals. Fewer insertions were carried by abundant cord blood beta clonotypes, a similar but weaker trend appeared in young adult naive repertoires, and no such trend appeared in memory repertoires.

All donors were healthy Caucasians. Three pairs of female monozygotic twins, all aged about 18 to 30 years, were included in the twin cohort. Positive isolation kits from Invitrogen were used to isolate CD4+ and CD8+ T cell populations. The library was produced with 5' RACE. Instrument used: Illumina HiSeq 2000. A universal primer binding site was added through template switching, and the final cDNA carried a unique molecular identifier so that TCR cDNA molecules could be counted accurately. First-strand cDNA for TCR alpha and beta chains was synthesized from specific primers in the conserved constant-segment region. Each cDNA library was double barcoded, with a SMART-Mk sample barcode plus Illumina barcodes, to control for contamination. TruSeq adapter sequences and Illumina sample barcodes were added in two successive PCR steps. Sequencing of the TCR alpha and beta cDNA libraries was done on the Illumina HiSeq platform using custom primers. The original pipeline was this. MiGEC was used to process raw reads and extract unique molecular identifiers, and MiXCR was used to find CDR3 positions. Recombination models were inferred per individual with the repgenHMM and IGoR tools using an EM algorithm. The analysis of shared clonotypes was done with the tcR package in R, with sharing normalized by the product of cloneset sizes. To study raw recombination free of thymic and clonal selection effects, out-of-frame nonproductive sequences were analyzed. TCRdb reprocessing: public reads trimmed at Q25 with fastp, clones called with MiXCR, in-frame beta chains kept. Each entry is one CDR3 protein sequence, shown with its most common DNA and genes. None of the V and J calls come from the authors' own analysis; TCRdb made them. A total of 500,000 or so distinct CDR3 sequences appear in this sample, 13% to 15% of them only once. The ten largest clones capture around 0.48% of the sample.

The CDR3 measures 16 amino acids from cysteine to phenylalanine. Here the CDR3 DNA is all that survives: 48 bases in frame from base 1. For CDR1 and CDR2, the germline V gene lists SQVTM and ANQGSEA. V lost 7 bases and J lost 1 base; the stretch between them is 23 bases long. This clonotype was detected only a few times. Its antigen target is currently unknown. One base away there is no much larger clone; base qualities are not given. The same data also went into a second study, on yellow fever vaccine responses in identical twins. Looking at the second paper: The T cell response to vaccination in identical twins was reported by the authors to appear partly convergent and partly personalized. In identical twins, the study followed T cell clones that responded to the vaccine with precision.

The TCR sequence derives from a woman aged 18-29 years in good health. The specimen sequenced was CD4+ T cells sorted from blood. The rearrangement combines TRBV29-1 with TRBJ2-7, with the D segment possibly TRBD1 or TRBD2, each aligning over 7 bases. This receptor has the CDR3 CSGRSGGAGASYEQYF. The DNA is TGCAGCGGGCGTTCAGGGGGGGCGGGAGCATCCTACGAGCAGTACTTC.